This T cell receptor beta chain appears in the sequencing data of a study of human T cells and chemical hapten exposure. Overall study context: The use of 2% DPC on approximately 2 cm by approximately 2 cm of upper inner arm skin constituted sensitization.

MiXCR, applied by TCRdb to the RACE reads, yields one record per CDR3 protein. The table lists some 360,000 distinct CDR3 sequences, 4% to 6% of them singletons, with 2.5% to 3% in the top ten. The time point: pre-sensitization, week 0. The treatment denotes: therapeutic diphenylcyclopropenone sensitization with weekly scalp DPC. This clonotype was detected many times. What it binds is not known. General study findings and limits: Among TCRs, those above 1 in 1000 frequency were unaffected by DPC sensitization.

V lost 6 bases, J lost 6 bases, and 6 bases stayed unmatched. The CDR3 loop spans 15 amino acids. The TCR was taken from a woman aged 45-59 years with alopecia areata. Some clones in this sample may be carry-over from other donors' samples. This chain uses TRBV12-3 or TRBV12-4 with TRBJ2-1; 12 nucleotides line up with TRBD2. The sequencing used whole blood, collected in connection with sensitization to the hapten diphenylcyclopropenone (DPC). The CDR3 is CASSQTSGRGNEQFF. The CDR3 DNA reads TGTGCCAGCAGCCAGACTAGCGGGAGAGGCAATGAGCAGTTCTTC.